Shown below are 20 T cell receptor beta chains from a single sample sequenced in a study of T cell clonotyping in hematopoietic cell transplantation. Profiling relied on immunoSEQ multiplex PCR, and the TCRdb table lists in-frame clones only, not all of them. The data hold tens of thousands of clones, with about 95% observed a single time. The sequenced material came from peripheral blood mononuclear cells. These receptors were obtained from a man between 25 and 39 years old in good health. Some clones in this sample may be carry-over from other donors' samples.

The J gene is TRBJ2-7, the V gene TRBV7-2; D gene uncertain. Between the trimmed V and J ends, which lost 5 bases and 7 bases, there was a span of 9 bases. The germline gives CDR1 SGHTA, CDR2 FQGNSA. The CDR3 extends over 11 amino acids. The CDR3, as DNA: TGTGCCAGCAGCAGGGCCGGGGAGCAGTACTTC. Translated, it gives CASSRAGEQYF.

V usage is TRBV7-8 and J usage is TRBJ2-2; 7 bases match TRBD2. V dropped 5 bases and J dropped 2; count of bases not matched to a gene: 5. The CDR3 covers 15 residues. Germline assignment: CDR1 SGHVS and CDR2 FQNEAQ. In nucleotides, the CDR3 is TGTGCCAGCAGCCCCGGACTAGTCAACACCGGGGAGCTGTTTTTT. This translates into CASSPGLVNTGELFF.

V and J are TRBV27 and TRBJ2-7; D may be TRBD2 (6 bases). Trimming stripped 5 bases from V and 1 base from J, with 15 bases between. The length of the CDR3 is 15 residues. Germline CDR1 reads MNHEY; CDR2 reads SMNVEV (reference sequence). CDR3 sequence (DNA): TGTGCCAGCAGTCCCTCCCCACTAGCTTCCTACGAGCAGTACTTC. As protein: CASSPSPLASYEQYF.

V usage is TRBV9 and J usage is TRBJ2-7; 7 bases agree with TRBD2. Germline assignment: CDR1 SGDLS and CDR2 YYNGEE. The V segment lost 4 bases and the J segment 0 bases; nucleotides outside the gene matches: 16. This CDR3 comprises 18 residues. In DNA, the CDR3 is TGTGCCAGCAGCCCCAGGGAGGGGACTTTAAGGAGCTCCTACGAGCAGTACTTC. This codes for CASSPREGTLRSSYEQYF. Supplemented by reference TRBV9 and TRBJ2-7, the full variable domain reads DSGVTQTPKHLITATGQRVTLRCSPRSGDLSVYWYQQSLDQGLQFLIQYYNGEERAKGNILERFSAQQFPDLHSELNLSSLELGDSALYFCASSPREGTLRSSYEQYFGPGTRLTVT.

The chain uses TRBV11-3 and TRBJ2-1; 10 bases map to TRBD2. Germline V gene data show CDR1 as SGHNT and CDR2 as YENEEA. The CDR3 has 18 amino acids. V trimming: 0 bases; J trimming: 4 bases; junction bases outside the gene matches: 9. The CDR3 bases are TGTGCCAGCAGCTTAGATGGCCGCGGGACTAGCGTATACAATGAGCAGTTCTTC. This sequence encodes CASSLDGRGTSVYNEQFF. Combining the CDR3 with reference TRBV11-3 and TRBJ2-1 gives the whole variable domain EAGVVQSPRYKIIEKKQPVAFWCNPISGHNTLYWYLQNLGQGPELLIRYENEEAVDDSQLPKDRFSAERLKGVDSTLKIQPAELGDSAVYLCASSLDGRGTSVYNEQFFGPGTRLTVL.

With regard to this clone: The sample holds other DNA sequences that translate to the same CDR3. The chain joins TRBV6-5 to TRBJ1-2, with TRBD1 matching over 7 bases. V gave up 6 bases and J gave up 2 bases; unmatched junction bases: 3. The CDR3 contains 13 residues. Germline CDR1 is MNHEY and CDR2 is SVGAGI. This CDR3 reads CASSRDRNYGYTF. The CDR3 nucleotides are TGTGCCAGCAGCAGGGACAGAAACTATGGCTACACCTTC.

The CDR3 sequence is CARGAPGTRANTEAFF. In DNA form, the CDR3 reads TGTGCCCGAGGGGCCCCAGGTACGAGAGCGAACACTGAAGCTTTCTTT. This chain uses TRBV30 with TRBJ1-1; tentatively, D is TRBD1 (5 bases). The germline CDR1 and CDR2 sequences are GTSNPN and SVGIG (reference sequence). V lost 8 bases and J 1 base, leaving 23 bases between the germline ends. The CDR3 totals 16 residues. The variable domain in full, completed from reference TRBV30 and TRBJ1-1, reads SQTIHQWPATLVQPVGSPLSLECTVEGTSNPNLYWYRQAAGRGLQLLFYSVGIGQISSEVPQNLSASRPQDRQFILSSKKLLLSDSGFYLCARGAPGTRANTEAFFGQGTRLTVV.

The V and J genes are TRBV10-1 and TRBJ1-3; D perhaps matches TRBD1 (5 bases). The V gene's germline CDR1 is WNHNN and CDR2 SYGVQD (reference sequence). The CDR3 contains 16 residues. Trimming stripped 2 bases from V and 4 bases from J, with 15 bases between. CDR3 protein: CASSEGTEGSGNTIYF. As DNA, the CDR3 is TGCGCCAGCAGTGAGGGGACGGAGGGATCCGGAAACACCATATATTTT.

J is TRBJ2-7 and V is TRBV4-1; 11 bases are a match to TRBD2. The V segment lost 0 bases and the J segment 7 bases; nucleotides outside the gene matches: 14. Germline values: CDR1 MGHRA, CDR2 YSYEKL. The CDR3 covers 18 residues. For the CDR3, the DNA is TGCGCCAGCAGCCAAGATAAGTTTTCTAGCGGGGGGCCCGTGGAGCAGTACTTC. It translates to CASSQDKFSSGGPVEQYF.

The chain links TRBV19 to TRBJ1-2; D remains ambiguous. The V end was cut by 5 bases, the J end by 8 bases, with 12 bases between. The CDR3 spans 12 residues. The germline V gene has CDR1 LNHDA and CDR2 SQIVND (reference sequence). The CDR3 nucleotides are TGTGCCAGTAGTGGGGTCCGCTCGGGCTACACCTTC. It translates to CASSGVRSGYTF.

This sequence joins TRBV5-1 and TRBJ2-7; 10 bases align to TRBD1. J gave up 3 bases and V 4 bases, and 4 bases lay outside the gene matches. Germline assignment: CDR1 SGHRS and CDR2 YFSETQ. The CDR3 is made up of 14 amino acids. The CDR3 is CASSQRTGGYEQYF. In DNA, the CDR3 is TGCGCCAGCAGCCAACGGACAGGGGGCTACGAGCAGTACTTC.

This chain joins TRBV5-1 and TRBJ1-2; 12 bases map to TRBD1. Per germline, CDR1 SGHRS and CDR2 YFSETQ. The CDR3 totals 15 residues. Trimming at V came to 3 bases and at J to 4 bases, leaving 4 bases not matched to a gene. The CDR3 sequence is CASSSGQGAAYGYTF. For the CDR3, the DNA is TGCGCCAGCAGCTCGGGACAGGGGGCGGCCTATGGCTACACCTTC.

The chain combines TRBV7-9 with TRBJ2-5; 8 bases are shared with TRBD1. The CDR3 covers 14 residues. Germline V gives CDR1 SEHNR, CDR2 FQNEAQ (reference sequence). J lost 3 bases, V lost 8 bases, and 8 bases had no gene match. The CDR3 DNA follows: TGTGCCAGCGTTCCGGGACAGGCGAAAGAGACCCAGTACTTC. Amino acid sequence: CASVPGQAKETQYF.

The chain couples TRBV20-1 to TRBJ1-1, with unresolved D. The CDR3 is 11 residues long. V lost 6 bases and J lost 6, with 11 bases in between. The germline V gene encodes CDR1 DFQATT and CDR2 SNEGSKA (reference sequence). The CDR3 is CSAPSMAEAFF. The CDR3 region has the DNA TGCAGTGCGCCCTCGATGGCTGAAGCTTTCTTT.

The chain uses TRBV4-2 and TRBJ2-7; 11 bases map to TRBD1. The CDR3 sequence is 16 residues long. In germline, CDR1 is LGHNA, CDR2 YNFKEQ. J was trimmed by 3 bases and V by 2 bases; bases with no gene match: 6. This chain's CDR3 is CASSQQGGTGGYEQYF. Written as DNA, the CDR3 is TGTGCCAGCAGCCAACAGGGAGGGACAGGGGGCTACGAGCAGTACTTC.

The chain joins TRBV7-2 to TRBJ2-5, with D maybe TRBD1 (5 bases). V was clipped by 6 bases and J by 2 bases, with 16 bases between them. Germline V gene data show CDR1 as SGHTA and CDR2 as FQGNSA. The CDR3 consists of 15 residues. CDR3 amino acids: CASSTRQIGQETQYF. Here the CDR3 DNA reads TGTGCCAGCAGTACCCGACAGATCGGGCAAGAGACCCAGTACTTC.

The gene calls are TRBV27 and TRBJ2-7, with a possible D match to TRBD1 (6 bases). V lost 6 bases, J lost 3 bases, and 6 bases lay in between. The germline V gene encodes CDR1 MNHEY and CDR2 SMNVEV (reference sequence). CDR3 length equals 11 residues. CDR3 amino acids: CASRGHYEQYF. CDR3 nucleotides: TGTGCCAGCAGGGGACACTACGAGCAGTACTTC.

The J gene is TRBJ1-1, the V gene TRBV25-1, with 9 bases identical to TRBD1. From germline, CDR1 is MGHDK and CDR2 SYGVNS. With 6 bases clipped from V and 4 bases from J, the junction kept 9 bases outside the gene matches. There are 15 residues in the CDR3. The CDR3 DNA reads TGTGCCAGCAGAGTACAAACAGGGGGCATCACTGAAGCTTTCTTT. This translates into CASRVQTGGITEAFF.

The chain employs TRBV30 and TRBJ2-7; no definite D call. Trimming took 2 bases from V and 3 from J, leaving 11 bases between them. The length of the CDR3 is 13 residues. The germline V gene has CDR1 GTSNPN and CDR2 SVGIG (reference sequence). CDR3 coding DNA: TGTGCCTGGAGTCTGGGAACAGACTACGAGCAGTACTTC. Protein product: CAWSLGTDYEQYF.

This chain uses TRBV4-2 with TRBJ2-3; D unclear. The CDR3 spans 13 residues. Per germline, CDR1 LGHNA and CDR2 YNFKEQ. Trimming left V 0 bases short and J 8 bases short, with 9 bases between. CDR3 amino acids: CASSQDYSSTQYF. CDR3 coding DNA: TGTGCCAGCAGCCAAGATTACAGCAGTACGCAGTATTTT.